Listed below are T cell receptor beta chains from one sample, sequenced in a study of blood T cell repertoires in COVID-19. Clones were sequenced by immunoSEQ multiplex PCR, and TCRdb holds only the in-frame ones, with some missing. This sample has approximately 180,000 clones, with 85% found just once. Sequenced sample: PBMCs or T cells enriched from blood (not recorded which). The origin of the receptors is a man in his forties or fifties who had recovered from COVID-19. Each CDR3 is given with its conserved first and last residue. Fields, in order: clone size, V gene, D gene, J gene, CDR3 DNA, CDR3 protein. A D gene is named only where the DNA matches it firmly. Clone size is shown for a subset of rows, as once, few, many or a class of expanded clone.

NA	TRBV9	NA	TRBJ1-2	TGTGCCAGCAGCGTAGGGGGGGTCAGCTATGGCTACACCTTC	CASSVGGVSYGYTF
NA	TRBV7-6	NA	TRBJ2-2	TGTGCCAGCAGCTTAATGACACTTACCGGGGAGCTGTTTTTT	CASSLMTLTGELFF
NA	TRBV18	NA	TRBJ1-1	TGTGCCAGCTCGCAGTACCGGAACACTGAAGCTTTCTTT	CASSQYRNTEAFF
NA	TRBV6-1	NA	TRBJ1-4	TGTGCCAGCAGTGAATTGGGAGGGACTAATGAAAAACTGTTTTTT	CASSELGGTNEKLFF
NA	TRBV6-5	NA	TRBJ1-2	TGTGCCAGCAGCAATACAGGGAGTCCTTTTGGCTACACCTTC	CASSNTGSPFGYTF
NA	TRBV3-1/TRBV3-2	TRBD1	TRBJ2-1	TGTGCCAGCAGCCAATTGGACAGGGGAATAAATGAGCAGTTCTTC	CASSQLDRGINEQFF
NA	TRBV7-2	TRBD2	TRBJ2-1	TGTGCCAGCAGCCCGGATGGGACTAGGGAATACAATGAGCAGTTCTTC	CASSPDGTREYNEQFF
NA	TRBV11-2	NA	TRBJ2-2	TGTGCCAGCAGCTTACGGACTCAGGGGACCGGGGAGCTGTTTTTT	CASSLRTQGTGELFF
NA	TRBV28	TRBD1	TRBJ1-1	TGTGCCAGCAGTTTCCTCAGGGGGCAGGGCACTGAAGCTTTCTTT	CASSFLRGQGTEAFF
NA	TRBV5-1	NA	TRBJ1-5	TGCGCCAGCAGCTTGGCGGGGGATAGCAATCAGCCCCAGCATTTT	CASSLAGDSNQPQHF
NA	TRBV30	TRBD2	TRBJ2-3	TGTGCCGGGACTAGCGGGGGCACAGATACGCAGTATTTT	CAGTSGGTDTQYF
NA	TRBV9	TRBD2	TRBJ2-3	TGTGCCAGCAGCGGCCCTGGGACTAGCGTCAGCACAGATACGCAGTATTTT	CASSGPGTSVSTDTQYF
NA	TRBV7-8	NA	TRBJ2-1	TGTGCCAGCAGCTTAGCTTACAGGTCCTACAATGAGCAGTTCTTC	CASSLAYRSYNEQFF
NA	TRBV7-9	NA	TRBJ1-6	TGTGCCAGCAGGGGGCTCGGTTCACCCCTCCACTTT	CASRGLGSPLHF
NA	TRBV27	TRBD1	TRBJ2-7	TGTGCCAGCAGCTCCGCCCGGACAGGCCAGGAGCAGTACTTC	CASSSARTGQEQYF
NA	TRBV2	NA	TRBJ1-6	TGTGCCAGCAGTGAGGGGCGCCAGAATTCACCCCTCCACTTT	CASSEGRQNSPLHF
once	TRBV9	NA	TRBJ1-1	TGTGCCAGCAGCGCTGATTTACAGGGCAGTGCTGAAGCTTTCTTT	CASSADLQGSAEAFF
NA	TRBV5-1	NA	TRBJ2-3	TGCGCCAGCAGCTTGGCACTAGCAGATACGCAGTATTTT	CASSLALADTQYF
once	TRBV18	NA	TRBJ2-5	TGTGCCAGCTCACCACCAAACGGGGAAGAGACCCAGTACTTC	CASSPPNGEETQYF
NA	TRBV6-5	NA	TRBJ2-1	TGTGCCAGCAGTTACGTGGCAGGGGGGTACAATGAGCAGTTCTTC	CASSYVAGGYNEQFF
NA	TRBV7-3	NA	TRBJ1-1	TGTGCCAGCAGCTTAGGAGAGGTTGGTGAAGCTTTCTTT	CASSLGEVGEAFF
NA	TRBV28	TRBD2	TRBJ2-7	TGTGCCAGCAGTCGGACTAGCTACGAGCAGTACTTC	CASSRTSYEQYF
NA	TRBV19	NA	TRBJ2-3	TGTGCCAGTAGTACCTCTTCAGGTACGCAGTATTTT	CASSTSSGTQYF
NA	TRBV3-1/TRBV3-2	NA	TRBJ2-5	TGTGCCAGCAGCGAGGGTCGGGGTTACGGGGAGACCCAGTACTTC	CASSEGRGYGETQYF